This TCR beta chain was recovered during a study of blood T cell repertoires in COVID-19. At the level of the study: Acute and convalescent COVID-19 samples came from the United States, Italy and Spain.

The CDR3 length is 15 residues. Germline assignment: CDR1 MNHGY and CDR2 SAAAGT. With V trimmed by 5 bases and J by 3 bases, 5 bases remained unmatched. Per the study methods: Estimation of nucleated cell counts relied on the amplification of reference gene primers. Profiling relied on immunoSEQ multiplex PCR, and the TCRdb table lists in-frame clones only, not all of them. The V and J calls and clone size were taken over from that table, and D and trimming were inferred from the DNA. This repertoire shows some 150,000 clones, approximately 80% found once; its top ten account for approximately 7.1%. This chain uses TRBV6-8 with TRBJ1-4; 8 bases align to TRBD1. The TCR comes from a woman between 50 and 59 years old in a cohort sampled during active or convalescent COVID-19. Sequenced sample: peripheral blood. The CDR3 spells CASSTRGRSNEKLFF. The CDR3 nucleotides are TGTGCCAGCAGTACCAGGGGGCGGTCTAATGAAAAACTGTTTTTT.